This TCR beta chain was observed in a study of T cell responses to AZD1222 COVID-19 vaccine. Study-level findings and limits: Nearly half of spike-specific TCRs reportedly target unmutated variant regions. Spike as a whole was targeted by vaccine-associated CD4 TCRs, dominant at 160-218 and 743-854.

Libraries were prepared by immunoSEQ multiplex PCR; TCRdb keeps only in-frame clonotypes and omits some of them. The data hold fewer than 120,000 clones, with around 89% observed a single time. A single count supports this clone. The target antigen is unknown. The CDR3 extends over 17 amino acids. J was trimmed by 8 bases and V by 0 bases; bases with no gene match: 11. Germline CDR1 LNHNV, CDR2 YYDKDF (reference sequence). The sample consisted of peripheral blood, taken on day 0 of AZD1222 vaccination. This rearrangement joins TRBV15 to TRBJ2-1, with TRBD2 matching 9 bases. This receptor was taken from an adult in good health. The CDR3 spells CATSREPAGGLFYEQFF. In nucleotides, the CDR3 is TGTGCCACCAGCAGAGAGCCGGCGGGGGGGCTCTTCTATGAGCAGTTCTTC.